This record looks at one T cell receptor (beta chain) sequence and its context. This entry is derived from a study of T cells in localized non-small cell lung cancer. From germline, CDR1 is MGHRA and CDR2 YSYEKL. The CDR3 length is 14 residues. The V end lost 4 bases, the J end lost 2 bases, and 12 bases lay between the germline ends. The table came from immunoSEQ multiplex PCR; TCRdb's copy has only in-frame clones and leaves some out. Altogether fewer than 90,000 clones are present, about 83% being singletons, with the ten largest covering 2.8%. The rearrangement joins TRBV4-1 to TRBJ2-7; D may be TRBD1 (5 bases). The specimen comprised peripheral blood, sampled before any cancer treatment. The TCR was taken from a man between 40 and 70 years old with stage I lung adenocarcinoma. CDR3 coding DNA: TGCGCCAGCAGCCTGGACATTGTCACCTACGAGCAGTACTTC. Translation gives CASSLDIVTYEQYF.